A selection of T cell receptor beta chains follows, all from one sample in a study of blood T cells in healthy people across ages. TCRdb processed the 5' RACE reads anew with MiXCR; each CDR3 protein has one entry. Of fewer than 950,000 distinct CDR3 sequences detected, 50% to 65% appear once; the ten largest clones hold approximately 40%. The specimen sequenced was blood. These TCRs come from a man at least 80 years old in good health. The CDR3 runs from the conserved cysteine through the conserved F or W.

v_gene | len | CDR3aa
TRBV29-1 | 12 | CSVETASETQYF
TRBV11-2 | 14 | CASSFAQGGNEQFF
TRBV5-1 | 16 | CASSLGASGNTDTQYF
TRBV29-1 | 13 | CSGGQAPYNEQFF
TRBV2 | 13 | CASAGTGATEAFF
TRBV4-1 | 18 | CASSQFPRTSGYYNEQYF
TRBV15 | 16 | CATSRDGAAQSYEQYF
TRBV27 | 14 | CASSLGGAYHEQYF
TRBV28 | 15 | CASSPLRGGTYEQYF
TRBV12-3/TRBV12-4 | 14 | CASSLGPSKSEQFF
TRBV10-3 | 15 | CAISEPGQAKNIQYF
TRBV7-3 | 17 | CASSPRGPRGSYNEQFF
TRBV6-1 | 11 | CASRGDQPQHF
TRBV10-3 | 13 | CASLGEGSDTQYF
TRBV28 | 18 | CASSLSLSTGANLYGYTF
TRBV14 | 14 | CASSRTSGRTEQYF
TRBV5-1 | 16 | CASGSPGLAGPNEQFF
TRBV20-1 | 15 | CSAVDSRSSGNTIYF
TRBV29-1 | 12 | CSVAGTLETQYF
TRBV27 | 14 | CASSLRAGDFEQYF
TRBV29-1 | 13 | CSVVAGRPNEQYF
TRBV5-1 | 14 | CASSLETDASGYTF
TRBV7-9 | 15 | CASSPTSGSYNEQFF
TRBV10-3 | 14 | CAIREGQGDYEQYF
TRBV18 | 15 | CASTPAGPKNTEAFF
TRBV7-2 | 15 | CASSVAGAGLDTQYF
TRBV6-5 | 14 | CASRGTGSWETQYF
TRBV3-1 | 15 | CASSPGAGMRETQYF
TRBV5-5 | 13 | CASSFLAQSEAFF
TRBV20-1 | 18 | CSATPGLAVTSSYNEQFF
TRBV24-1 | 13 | CATSDPQYNEQFF
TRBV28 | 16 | CASSLIGTGESYEQYF
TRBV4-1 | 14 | CASSPGTAKNIQYF
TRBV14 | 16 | CASSRLGGVSYNEQFF
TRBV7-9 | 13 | CASRQGADSPLHF
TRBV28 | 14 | CASSPGGEEETQYF
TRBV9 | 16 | CASSVAPGIGNNEQFF
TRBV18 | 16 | CASSPLHAGSQETQYF
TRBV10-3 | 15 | CAISQFRGNQETQYF
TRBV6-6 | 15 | CASTRKISGTYEQYF
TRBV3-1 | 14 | CASSQWDRVNEQFF
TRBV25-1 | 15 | CASSDPSSPTDTQYF
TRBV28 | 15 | CASSSERIPPYEQYF
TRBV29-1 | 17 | CSVPEGEGFFSYNEQFF
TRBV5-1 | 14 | CASSSGTKGGEQYF
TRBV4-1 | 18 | CASSQVSGTGETNYGYTF
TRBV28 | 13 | CASMGFIGYEQYF
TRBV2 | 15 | CASRGLAGVGRYAYF
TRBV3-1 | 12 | CASSQGVHEQYF
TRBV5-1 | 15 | CASSRPGGSGNTIYF
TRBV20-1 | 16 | CSAPTGPHSGANVLTF
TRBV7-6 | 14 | CASSLDPGLDEQYF
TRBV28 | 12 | CASSPRGCEAFF
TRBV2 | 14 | CASAGGGLGNIQYF